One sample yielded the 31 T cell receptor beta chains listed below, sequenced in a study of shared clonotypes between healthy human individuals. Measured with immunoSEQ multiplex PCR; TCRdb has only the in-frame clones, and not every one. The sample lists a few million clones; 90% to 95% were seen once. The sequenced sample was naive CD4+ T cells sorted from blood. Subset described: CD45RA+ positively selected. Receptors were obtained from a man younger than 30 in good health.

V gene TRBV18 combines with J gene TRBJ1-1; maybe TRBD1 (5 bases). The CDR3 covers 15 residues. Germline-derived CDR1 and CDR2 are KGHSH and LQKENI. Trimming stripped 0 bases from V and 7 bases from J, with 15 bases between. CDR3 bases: TGTGCCAGCTCACCACCGAGCTTGGGGCGGAATGAAGCTTTCTTT. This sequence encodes CASSPPSLGRNEAFF.

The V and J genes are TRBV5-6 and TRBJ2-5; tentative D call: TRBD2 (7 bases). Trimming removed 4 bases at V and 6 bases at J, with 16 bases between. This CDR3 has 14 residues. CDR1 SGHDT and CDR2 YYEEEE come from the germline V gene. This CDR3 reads CASSRGGLEKTQYF. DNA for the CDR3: TGTGCCAGCAGCAGGGGGGGACTTGAGAAGACCCAGTACTTC.

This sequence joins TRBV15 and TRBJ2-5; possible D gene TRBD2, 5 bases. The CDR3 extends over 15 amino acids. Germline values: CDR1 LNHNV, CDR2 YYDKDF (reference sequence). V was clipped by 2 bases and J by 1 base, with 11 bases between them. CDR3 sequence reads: CATSRQYGIQETQYF. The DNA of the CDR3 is TGTGCCACCAGCAGACAATACGGGATCCAAGAGACCCAGTACTTC.

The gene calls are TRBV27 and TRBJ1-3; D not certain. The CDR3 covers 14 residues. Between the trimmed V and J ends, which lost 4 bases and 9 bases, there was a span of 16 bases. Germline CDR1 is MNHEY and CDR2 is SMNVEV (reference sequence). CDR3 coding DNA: TGTGCCAGCAGTTCCATTGGGGAGAGAAGCACCATATATTTT. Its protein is CASSSIGERSTIYF.

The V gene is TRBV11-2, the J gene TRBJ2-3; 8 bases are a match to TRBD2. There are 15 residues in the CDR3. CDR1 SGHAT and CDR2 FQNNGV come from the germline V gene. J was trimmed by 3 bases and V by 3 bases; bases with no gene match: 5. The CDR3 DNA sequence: TGTGCCAGCAGCTTGGGACTAGGGTATACAGATACGCAGTATTTT. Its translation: CASSLGLGYTDTQYF. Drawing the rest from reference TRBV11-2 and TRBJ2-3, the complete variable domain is EAGVAQSPRYKIIEKRQSVAFWCNPISGHATLYWYQQILGQGPKLLIQFQNNGVVDDSQLPKDRFSAERLKGVDSTLKIQPAKLEDSAVYLCASSLGLGYTDTQYFGPGTRLTVL.

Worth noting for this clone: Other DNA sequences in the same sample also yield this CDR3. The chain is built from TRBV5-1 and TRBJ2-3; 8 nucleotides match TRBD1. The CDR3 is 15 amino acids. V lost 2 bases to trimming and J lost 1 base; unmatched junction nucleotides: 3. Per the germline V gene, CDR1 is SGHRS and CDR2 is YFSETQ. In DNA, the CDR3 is TGCGCCAGCAGCTTACAGGGGGGCGGCACAGATACGCAGTATTTT. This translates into CASSLQGGGTDTQYF.

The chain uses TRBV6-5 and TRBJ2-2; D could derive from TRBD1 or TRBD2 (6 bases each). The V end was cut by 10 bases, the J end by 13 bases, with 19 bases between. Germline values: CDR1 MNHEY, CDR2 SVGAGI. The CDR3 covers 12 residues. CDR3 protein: CATRRGTSALFF. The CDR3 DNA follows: TGTGCCACCCGTAGGGGGACTTCAGCGCTGTTTTTT.

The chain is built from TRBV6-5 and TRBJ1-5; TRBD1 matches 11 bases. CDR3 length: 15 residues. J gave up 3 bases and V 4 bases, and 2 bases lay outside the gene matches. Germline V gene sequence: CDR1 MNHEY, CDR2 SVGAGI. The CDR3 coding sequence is TGTGCCAGCAGTTTGGGACAGGGGGACAATCAGCCCCAGCATTTT. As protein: CASSLGQGDNQPQHF.

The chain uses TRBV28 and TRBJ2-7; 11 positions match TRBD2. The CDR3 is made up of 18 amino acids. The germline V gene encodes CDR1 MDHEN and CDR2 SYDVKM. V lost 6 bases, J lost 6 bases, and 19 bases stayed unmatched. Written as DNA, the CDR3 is TGTGCCAGCAGGCCCGACGCTGGCGGAACTAGCGGGAGTTTCGAGCAGTACTTC. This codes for CASRPDAGGTSGSFEQYF.

Written as DNA, the CDR3 is TGCGCCAGCAGCCCCCAGGGGGCTCAGCCCCAGCATTTT. Amino acid sequence: CASSPQGAQPQHF. The J gene is TRBJ1-5, the V gene TRBV10-2, with TRBD1 matching 8 bases. Trimming took 6 bases from V and 6 from J; bases not matched to a gene: 4. The CDR3 spans 13 residues. Germline V gene sequence: CDR1 WSHSY, CDR2 SAAADI.

Here the CDR3 DNA reads TGTGCCAGTGGACAGGGGAACACCGGGGAGCTGTTTTTT. Its translation is CASGQGNTGELFF. This chain links TRBV18 with TRBJ2-2; 8 bases align to TRBD1. With 9 bases clipped from V and 1 base from J, the junction kept 1 base outside the gene matches. This CDR3 region has 13 residues. Germline CDR1 is KGHSH and CDR2 is LQKENI.

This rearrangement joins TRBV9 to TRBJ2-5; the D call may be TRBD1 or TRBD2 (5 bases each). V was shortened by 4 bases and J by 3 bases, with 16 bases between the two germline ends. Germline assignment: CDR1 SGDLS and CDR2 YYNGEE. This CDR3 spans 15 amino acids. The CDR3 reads CASSRDGWLKETQYF. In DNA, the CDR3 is TGTGCCAGCAGCAGGGACGGATGGCTTAAAGAGACCCAGTACTTC.

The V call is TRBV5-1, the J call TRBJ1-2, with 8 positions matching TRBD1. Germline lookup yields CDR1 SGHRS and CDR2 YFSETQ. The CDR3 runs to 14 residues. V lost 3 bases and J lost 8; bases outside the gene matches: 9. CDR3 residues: CASSSDREKVGYTF. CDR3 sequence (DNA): TGCGCCAGCAGCTCGGACAGGGAGAAGGTCGGCTACACCTTC. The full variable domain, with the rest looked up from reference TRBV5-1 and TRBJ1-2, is KAGVTQTPRYLIKTRGQQVTLSCSPISGHRSVSWYQQTPGQGLQFLFEYFSETQRNKGNFPGRFSGRQFSNSRSEMNVSTLELGDSALYLCASSSDREKVGYTFGSGTRLTVV.

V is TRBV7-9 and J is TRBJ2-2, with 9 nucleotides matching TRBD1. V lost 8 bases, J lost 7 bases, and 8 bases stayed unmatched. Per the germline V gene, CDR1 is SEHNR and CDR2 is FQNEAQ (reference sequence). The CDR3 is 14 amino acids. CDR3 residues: CASDSQGANGELFF. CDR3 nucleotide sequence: TGTGCCAGCGACTCACAGGGGGCGAACGGGGAGCTGTTTTTT.

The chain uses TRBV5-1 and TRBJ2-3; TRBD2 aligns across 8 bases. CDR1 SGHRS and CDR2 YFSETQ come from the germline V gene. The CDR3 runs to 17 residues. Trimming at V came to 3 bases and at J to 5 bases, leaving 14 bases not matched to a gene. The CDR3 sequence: CASSWTTSGHMIDTQYF. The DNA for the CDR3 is TGCGCCAGCAGCTGGACAACTAGCGGCCATATGATAGATACGCAGTATTTT.

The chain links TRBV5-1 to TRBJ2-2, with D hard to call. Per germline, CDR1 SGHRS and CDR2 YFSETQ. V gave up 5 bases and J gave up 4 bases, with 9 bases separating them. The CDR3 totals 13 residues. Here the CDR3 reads CASSFESTGELFF. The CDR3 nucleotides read TGCGCCAGCAGTTTTGAGTCCACCGGGGAGCTGTTTTTT. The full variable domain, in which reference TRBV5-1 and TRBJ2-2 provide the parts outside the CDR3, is KAGVTQTPRYLIKTRGQQVTLSCSPISGHRSVSWYQQTPGQGLQFLFEYFSETQRNKGNFPGRFSGRQFSNSRSEMNVSTLELGDSALYLCASSFESTGELFFGEGSRLTVL.

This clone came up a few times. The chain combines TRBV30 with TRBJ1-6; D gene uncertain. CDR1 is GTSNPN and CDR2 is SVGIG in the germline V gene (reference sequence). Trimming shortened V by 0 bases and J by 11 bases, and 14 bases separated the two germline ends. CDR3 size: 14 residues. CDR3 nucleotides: TGTGCCTGGAGTGTATCGGAAACCAGGACACCCCTCCACTTT. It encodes CAWSVSETRTPLHF.

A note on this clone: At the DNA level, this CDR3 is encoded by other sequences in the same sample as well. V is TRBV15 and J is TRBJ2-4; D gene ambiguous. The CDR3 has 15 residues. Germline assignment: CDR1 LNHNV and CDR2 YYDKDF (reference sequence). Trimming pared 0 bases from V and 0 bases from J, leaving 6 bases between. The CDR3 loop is CATSRDRLAKNIQYF. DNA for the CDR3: TGTGCCACCAGCAGAGATCGTCTAGCCAAAAACATTCAGTACTTC.

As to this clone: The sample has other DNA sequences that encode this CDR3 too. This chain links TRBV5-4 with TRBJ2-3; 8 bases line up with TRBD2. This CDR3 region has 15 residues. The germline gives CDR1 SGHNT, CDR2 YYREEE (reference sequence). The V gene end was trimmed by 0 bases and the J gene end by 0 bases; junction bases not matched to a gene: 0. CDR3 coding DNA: TGTGCCAGCAGCTTGGCTAGCGGGAGCACAGATACGCAGTATTTT. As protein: CASSLASGSTDTQYF.

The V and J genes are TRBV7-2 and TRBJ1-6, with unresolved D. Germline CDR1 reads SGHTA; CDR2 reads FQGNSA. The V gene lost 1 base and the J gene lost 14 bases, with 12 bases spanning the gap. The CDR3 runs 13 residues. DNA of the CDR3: TGTGCCAGCAGCTTAGGTGGAGGTAGGGCCCTCCACTTT. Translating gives CASSLGGGRALHF.

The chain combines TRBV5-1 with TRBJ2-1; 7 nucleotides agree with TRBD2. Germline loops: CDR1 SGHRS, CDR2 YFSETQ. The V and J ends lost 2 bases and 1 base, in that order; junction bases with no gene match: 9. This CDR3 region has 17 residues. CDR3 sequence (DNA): TGCGCCAGCAGCTTAACAACAGGTAGCGGGTCCTACAATGAGCAGTTCTTC. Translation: CASSLTTGSGSYNEQFF.

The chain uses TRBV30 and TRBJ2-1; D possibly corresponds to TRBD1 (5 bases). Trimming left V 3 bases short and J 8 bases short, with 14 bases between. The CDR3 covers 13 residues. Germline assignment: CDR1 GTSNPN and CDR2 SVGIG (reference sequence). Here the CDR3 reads CAWRDQGSHEQFF. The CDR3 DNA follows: TGTGCCTGGAGAGACCAGGGCTCCCATGAGCAGTTCTTC.

The CDR3 reads CASSPTGLTYEQYF. CDR3 nucleotide sequence: TGTGCCAGCAGCCCGACAGGGCTCACCTACGAGCAGTACTTC. The chain employs TRBV28 and TRBJ2-7; 7 bases map to TRBD1. In germline, CDR1 is MDHEN, CDR2 SYDVKM. This CDR3 contains 14 residues. Trimming removed 6 bases from V and 2 bases from J; junction bases left unmatched: 7.

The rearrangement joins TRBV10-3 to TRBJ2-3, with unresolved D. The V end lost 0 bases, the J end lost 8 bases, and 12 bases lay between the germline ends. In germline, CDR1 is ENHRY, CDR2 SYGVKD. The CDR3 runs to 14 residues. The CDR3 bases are TGTGCCATCAGTGAGTCCGTCGAGCCAGGTACGCAGTATTTT. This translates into CAISESVEPGTQYF.

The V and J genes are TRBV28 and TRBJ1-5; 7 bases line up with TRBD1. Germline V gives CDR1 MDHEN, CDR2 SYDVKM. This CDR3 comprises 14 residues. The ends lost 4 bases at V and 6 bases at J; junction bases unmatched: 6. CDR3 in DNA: TGTGCCAGCAGTTCCGGCGGGACAGCTCAGCCCCAGCATTTT. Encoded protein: CASSSGGTAQPQHF.

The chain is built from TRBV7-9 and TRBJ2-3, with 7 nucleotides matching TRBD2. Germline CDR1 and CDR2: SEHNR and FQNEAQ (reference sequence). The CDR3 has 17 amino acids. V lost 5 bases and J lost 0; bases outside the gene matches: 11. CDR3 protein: CASSPLWGGSSTDTQYF. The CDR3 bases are TGTGCCAGCAGCCCCCTCTGGGGGGGGTCTAGCACAGATACGCAGTATTTT. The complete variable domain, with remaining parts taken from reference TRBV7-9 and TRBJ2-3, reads DTGVSQNPRHKITKRGQNVTFRCDPISEHNRLYWYRQTLGQGPEFLTYFQNEAQLEKSRLLSDRFSAERPKGSFSTLEIQRTEQGDSAMYLCASSPLWGGSSTDTQYFGPGTRLTVL.

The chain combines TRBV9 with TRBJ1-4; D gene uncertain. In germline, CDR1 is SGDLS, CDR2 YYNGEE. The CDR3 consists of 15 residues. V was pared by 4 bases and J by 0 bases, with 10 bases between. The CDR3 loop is CASSPHITTNEKLFF. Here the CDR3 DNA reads TGTGCCAGCAGCCCGCACATAACAACTAATGAAAAACTGTTTTTT.

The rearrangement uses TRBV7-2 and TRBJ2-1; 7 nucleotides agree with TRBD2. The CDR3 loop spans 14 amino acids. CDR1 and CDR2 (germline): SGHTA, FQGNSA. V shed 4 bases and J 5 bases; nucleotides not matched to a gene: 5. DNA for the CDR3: TGTGCCAGCAGCTCGGTAAGCGGGAACAATGAGCAGTTCTTC. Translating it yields CASSSVSGNNEQFF.

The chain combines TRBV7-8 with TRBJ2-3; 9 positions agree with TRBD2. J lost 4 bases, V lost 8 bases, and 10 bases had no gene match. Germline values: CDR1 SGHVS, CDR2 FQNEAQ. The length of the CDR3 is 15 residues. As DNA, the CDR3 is TGTGCCAGCGGGCCCCGAGCGGGGGGACCAGATACGCAGTATTTT. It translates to CASGPRAGGPDTQYF.

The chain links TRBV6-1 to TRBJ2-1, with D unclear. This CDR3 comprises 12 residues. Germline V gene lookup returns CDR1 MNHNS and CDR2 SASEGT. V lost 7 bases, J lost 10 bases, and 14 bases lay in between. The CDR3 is CASNEPRWEQFF. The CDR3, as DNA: TGTGCCAGCAATGAGCCGAGGTGGGAGCAGTTCTTC.

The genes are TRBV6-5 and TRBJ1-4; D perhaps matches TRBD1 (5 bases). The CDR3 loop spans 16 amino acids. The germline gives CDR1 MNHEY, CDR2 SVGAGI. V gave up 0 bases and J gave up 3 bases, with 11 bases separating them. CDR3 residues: CASSYSGRGANEKLFF. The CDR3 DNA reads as TGTGCCAGCAGTTACTCAGGAAGGGGAGCTAATGAAAAACTGTTTTTT.